Sequencing of this TCR beta chain was carried out in a study of blood T cell repertoires in COVID-19. As handled by the study authors: Scientists estimated how many nucleated cells there were by amplifying reference gene primers. The repertoire was sequenced with immunoSEQ multiplex PCR; TCRdb's copy has only in-frame clones and lacks some. D and trimming come from the DNA, and the V and J calls and clone size come from that table. The sample has under 250,000 clones; about 87% are singletons. Trimming stripped 7 bases from V and 5 bases from J, with 20 bases between. The CDR3 length is 15 residues. Germline loops: CDR1 MDHEN, CDR2 SYDVKM.

The material sequenced was PBMCs or T cells enriched from blood (not recorded which). The clonotype comes from a woman in her thirties or forties who had been exposed to COVID-19. The rearrangement links TRBV28 to TRBJ1-1; D remains unclear. The CDR3 DNA follows: TGTGCCAGCAAACTCCCCGACATTTTGAGTACTGAAGCTTTCTTT. Its translation is CASKLPDILSTEAFF.